The rows below give T cell receptor beta chains drawn from one sample of a study of blood T cell repertoires in COVID-19. The table came from immunoSEQ multiplex PCR; TCRdb's copy has only in-frame clones and leaves some out. The sample shows roughly 170,000 clones, less than 90% of them seen only once. Sequencing was carried out using peripheral blood. These receptors all come from a man aged 65 to 79 with active or convalescent COVID-19. Both conserved end residues are part of each CDR3. The order of the fields is clone size, V gene, D gene, J gene, CDR3 protein, CDR3 DNA. D genes are given only for firm matches. Part of the rows lack a size; the others show once, few, many or a class for expanded clones.

abundance: NA
v_gene: TRBV11-2
d_gene: TRBD1
j_gene: TRBJ1-2
CDR3aa: CASSSGTADYYGYTF
CDR3nt: TGTGCCAGCAGTTCCGGGACAGCAGACTACTATGGCTACACCTTC

abundance: NA
v_gene: TRBV5-4
d_gene: TRBD1
j_gene: TRBJ2-5
CDR3aa: CASSQGTGASQETQYF
CDR3nt: TGTGCCAGCAGCCAGGGGACAGGGGCGAGCCAAGAGACCCAGTACTTC

abundance: NA
v_gene: TRBV2
d_gene: NA
j_gene: TRBJ1-5
CDR3aa: CATGDTYQPQHF
CDR3nt: TGTGCCACCGGGGACACGTATCAGCCCCAGCATTTT

abundance: NA
v_gene: TRBV3-1/TRBV3-2
d_gene: NA
j_gene: TRBJ2-7
CDR3aa: CASRRSRGEQYF
CDR3nt: TGTGCCAGCCGAAGATCAAGGGGCGAGCAGTACTTC

abundance: few
v_gene: TRBV28
d_gene: NA
j_gene: TRBJ1-3
CDR3aa: CASSLLSGGPGAGNTIYF
CDR3nt: TGTGCCAGCAGTTTGTTGTCGGGGGGCCCCGGAGCTGGAAACACCATATATTTT

abundance: NA
v_gene: TRBV10-3
d_gene: NA
j_gene: TRBJ1-6
CDR3aa: CAISQDTGLNSPLHF
CDR3nt: TGTGCCATCAGTCAGGATACAGGGTTGAATTCACCCCTCCACTTT

abundance: NA
v_gene: TRBV4-3
d_gene: NA
j_gene: TRBJ2-1
CDR3aa: CASSQQGSYNEQFF
CDR3nt: TGCGCCAGCAGCCAACAGGGTAGCTACAATGAGCAGTTCTTC

abundance: NA
v_gene: TRBV7-2
d_gene: TRBD1
j_gene: TRBJ1-4
CDR3aa: CASSYSGTGVEKLFF
CDR3nt: TGTGCCAGCAGCTACTCCGGGACAGGGGTCGAAAAACTGTTTTTT

abundance: NA
v_gene: TRBV7-9
d_gene: NA
j_gene: TRBJ1-2
CDR3aa: CASGQGSRDGYTF
CDR3nt: TGTGCCAGCGGTCAGGGTTCCAGGGATGGCTACACCTTC

abundance: few
v_gene: TRBV7-6
d_gene: TRBD1
j_gene: TRBJ1-2
CDR3aa: CASSLEGRGTYGYTF
CDR3nt: TGTGCCAGCAGCTTAGAGGGCAGGGGGACCTATGGCTACACCTTC

abundance: NA
v_gene: TRBV27
d_gene: TRBD1
j_gene: TRBJ1-2
CDR3aa: CASGDRARDGYTF
CDR3nt: TGTGCCAGTGGGGACAGGGCAAGAGATGGCTACACCTTC

abundance: once
v_gene: TRBV4-3
d_gene: TRBD1
j_gene: TRBJ1-6
CDR3aa: CASSQIGQGNSPLHF
CDR3nt: TGCGCCAGCAGCCAAATAGGACAGGGGAATTCACCCCTCCACTTT

abundance: NA
v_gene: TRBV7-9
d_gene: NA
j_gene: TRBJ1-4
CDR3aa: CASSPLTATNEKLFF
CDR3nt: TGTGCCAGCAGTCCACTCACTGCAACTAATGAAAAACTGTTTTTT

abundance: NA
v_gene: TRBV5-1
d_gene: NA
j_gene: TRBJ1-6
CDR3aa: CASSIAGEVNSPLHF
CDR3nt: TGCGCCAGCAGCATTGCCGGGGAGGTTAATTCACCCCTCCACTTT

abundance: once
v_gene: TRBV5-1
d_gene: NA
j_gene: TRBJ1-1
CDR3aa: CASSYGSGTEAFF
CDR3nt: TGCGCCAGCAGCTACGGTTCGGGCACTGAAGCTTTCTTT

abundance: NA
v_gene: TRBV6-2/TRBV6-3
d_gene: TRBD1
j_gene: TRBJ1-1
CDR3aa: CASSPRGQAYSWAEAFF
CDR3nt: TGTGCCAGCAGCCCCCGGGGACAGGCTTACTCCTGGGCTGAAGCTTTCTTT

abundance: NA
v_gene: TRBV11-2
d_gene: TRBD2
j_gene: TRBJ2-1
CDR3aa: CASSLVWREGRNEQFF
CDR3nt: TGTGCCAGCAGCTTAGTTTGGCGGGAGGGCCGTAATGAGCAGTTCTTC

abundance: NA
v_gene: TRBV7-9
d_gene: NA
j_gene: TRBJ2-7
CDR3aa: CASSFGTGEQYF
CDR3nt: TGTGCCAGCAGCTTCGGGACTGGCGAGCAGTACTTC

abundance: NA
v_gene: TRBV21-1
d_gene: NA
j_gene: TRBJ2-1
CDR3aa: CASSKCLFDRGQTYNEQFF
CDR3nt: TGTGCCAGCAGCAAATGCCTCTTCGACAGGGGACAGACATACAATGAGCAGTTCTTC

abundance: NA
v_gene: TRBV10-1
d_gene: NA
j_gene: TRBJ1-1
CDR3aa: CASSESGRTEAFF
CDR3nt: TGCGCCAGCAGTGAGTCGGGGCGAACTGAAGCTTTCTTT

abundance: NA
v_gene: TRBV19
d_gene: TRBD1
j_gene: TRBJ1-1
CDR3aa: CASYRSGGLNTEAFF
CDR3nt: TGTGCCAGTTATCGTTCAGGGGGATTGAACACTGAAGCTTTCTTT

abundance: NA
v_gene: TRBV5-4
d_gene: NA
j_gene: TRBJ1-2
CDR3aa: CASSLERGDGYTF
CDR3nt: TGTGCCAGCAGCTTGGAACGGGGTGATGGCTACACCTTC

abundance: NA
v_gene: TRBV9
d_gene: TRBD2
j_gene: TRBJ2-2
CDR3aa: CASSPRGGQNTGELFF
CDR3nt: TGTGCCAGCAGCCCGCGCGGGGGGCAGAACACCGGGGAGCTGTTTTTT

abundance: NA
v_gene: TRBV5-1
d_gene: TRBD2
j_gene: TRBJ2-7
CDR3aa: CASSLAWTSGSHEQYF
CDR3nt: TGCGCCAGCAGCTTGGCCTGGACTAGCGGGAGCCACGAGCAGTACTTC

abundance: NA
v_gene: TRBV27
d_gene: NA
j_gene: TRBJ1-2
CDR3aa: CASSLKTGDGYTF
CDR3nt: TGTGCCAGCAGTTTGAAGACAGGTGACGGCTACACCTTC

abundance: NA
v_gene: TRBV5-4
d_gene: TRBD1
j_gene: TRBJ1-1
CDR3aa: CASSSVGTVNTEAFF
CDR3nt: TGTGCCAGCAGCTCCGTCGGGACAGTGAACACTGAAGCTTTCTTT

abundance: NA
v_gene: TRBV18
d_gene: TRBD1
j_gene: TRBJ1-5
CDR3aa: CASSADRGVGNQPQHF
CDR3nt: TGTGCCAGCTCAGCTGACAGGGGGGTGGGCAATCAGCCCCAGCATTTT

abundance: NA
v_gene: TRBV2
d_gene: NA
j_gene: TRBJ2-2
CDR3aa: CASSEEGNANTGELFF
CDR3nt: TGTGCCAGCAGTGAGGAGGGGAACGCGAACACCGGGGAGCTGTTTTTT

abundance: NA
v_gene: TRBV18
d_gene: NA
j_gene: TRBJ1-4
CDR3aa: CASSLSGDTGKLFF
CDR3nt: TGTGCCAGCTCACTTAGTGGGGACACCGGAAAACTGTTTTTT

abundance: NA
v_gene: TRBV28
d_gene: NA
j_gene: TRBJ1-6
CDR3aa: CASSAHPGRKDSPLHF
CDR3nt: TGTGCCAGCAGCGCCCATCCGGGTAGGAAGGATTCACCCCTCCACTTT

abundance: NA
v_gene: TRBV11-2
d_gene: NA
j_gene: TRBJ2-1
CDR3aa: CASSLVVPLGTNEQFF
CDR3nt: TGTGCCAGCAGCTTAGTAGTCCCCCTAGGAACGAATGAGCAGTTCTTC